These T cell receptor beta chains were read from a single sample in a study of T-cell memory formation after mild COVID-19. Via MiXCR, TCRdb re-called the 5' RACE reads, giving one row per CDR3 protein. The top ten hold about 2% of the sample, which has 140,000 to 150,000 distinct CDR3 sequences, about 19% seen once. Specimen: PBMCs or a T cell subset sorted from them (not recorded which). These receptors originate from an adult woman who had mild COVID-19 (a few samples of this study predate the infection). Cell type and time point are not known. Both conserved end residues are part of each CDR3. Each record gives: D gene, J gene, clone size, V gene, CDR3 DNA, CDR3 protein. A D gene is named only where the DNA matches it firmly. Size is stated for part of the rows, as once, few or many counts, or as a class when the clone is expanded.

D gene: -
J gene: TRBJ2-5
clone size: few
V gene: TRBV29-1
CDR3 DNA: TGCAGCTCACTCGTGAGCGCAGAGACCCAGTACTTC
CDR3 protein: CSSLVSAETQYF

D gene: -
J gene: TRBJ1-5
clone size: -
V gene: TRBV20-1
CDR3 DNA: TGCAGTGCCGAGGGTCTGGTGGCAGAGGTCGACAGTCAGCCCCAGCATTTT
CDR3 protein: CSAEGLVAEVDSQPQHF

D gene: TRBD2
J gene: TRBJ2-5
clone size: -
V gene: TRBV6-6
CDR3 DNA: TGTGCCAGCAGTAAGCACCTCGGGACTAGCGGGGAAGAGACCCAGTACTTC
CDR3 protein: CASSKHLGTSGEETQYF

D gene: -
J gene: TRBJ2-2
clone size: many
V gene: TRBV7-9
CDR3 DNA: TGTGCCAGCAGCCCCGGCACTAGCAAGGCCGGGGAGCTGTTTTTT
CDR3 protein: CASSPGTSKAGELFF

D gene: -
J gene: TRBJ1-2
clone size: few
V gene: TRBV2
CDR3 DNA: TGTGCCAGCAGATACAGGAACTATGGCTACACCTTC
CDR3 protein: CASRYRNYGYTF

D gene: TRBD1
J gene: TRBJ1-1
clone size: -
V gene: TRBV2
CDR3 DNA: TGTGCCAGCAGGGGACAGGGAACTGAAGCTTTCTTT
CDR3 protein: CASRGQGTEAFF

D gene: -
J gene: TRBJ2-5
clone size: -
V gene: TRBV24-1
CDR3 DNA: TGTGCCACCAGTAGTTACCAGAGGGAGACCCAGTACTTC
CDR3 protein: CATSSYQRETQYF

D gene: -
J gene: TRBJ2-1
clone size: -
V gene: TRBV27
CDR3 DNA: TGTGCCAGCAGTCGGGAGTTGTATTACAATGAGCAGTTCTTC
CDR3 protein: CASSRELYYNEQFF

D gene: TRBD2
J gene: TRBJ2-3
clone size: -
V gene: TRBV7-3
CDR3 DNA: TGTGCCAGCAGCTTTTATCCAGCGGGAGGCCCAGATACGCAGTATTTT
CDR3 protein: CASSFYPAGGPDTQYF

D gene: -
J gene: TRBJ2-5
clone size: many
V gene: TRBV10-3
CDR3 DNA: TGTGCCATCAGTGAGGATTCTAGAGGGGGGCCCTTGTACTTC
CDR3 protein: CAISEDSRGGPLYF

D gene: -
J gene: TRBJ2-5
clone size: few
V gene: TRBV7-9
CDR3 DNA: TGTGCCAGCAGCTTAGCAAGGGTTCTCGAAGAGACCCAGTACTTC
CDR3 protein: CASSLARVLEETQYF

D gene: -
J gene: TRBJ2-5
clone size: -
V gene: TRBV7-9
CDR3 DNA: TGTGCCAGCAGCATTTCAGGGGTGAAGACCCAGTACTTC
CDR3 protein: CASSISGVKTQYF

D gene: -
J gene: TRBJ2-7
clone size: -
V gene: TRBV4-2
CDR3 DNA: TGTGCCAGCAGCCACCGGCCCGGGGACGAGCAGTACTTC
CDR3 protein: CASSHRPGDEQYF

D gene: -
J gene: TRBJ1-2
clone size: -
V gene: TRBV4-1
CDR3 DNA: TGCGCCAGCAGCCAGTTGGGTGGCTCAAACTATGGCTACACCTTC
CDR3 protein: CASSQLGGSNYGYTF

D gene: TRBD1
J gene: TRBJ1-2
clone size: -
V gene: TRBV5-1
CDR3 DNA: TGCGCCAGCAGCATAGGACAGGCCTATGGCTACACCTTC
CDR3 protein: CASSIGQAYGYTF

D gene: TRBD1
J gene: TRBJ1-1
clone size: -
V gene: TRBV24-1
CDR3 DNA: TGTGCCACCAGTGATAGCCGGGACAGGGCCGCTTTCTTT
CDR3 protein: CATSDSRDRAAFF

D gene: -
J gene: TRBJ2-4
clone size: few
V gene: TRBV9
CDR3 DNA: TGTGCCAGCAGCGTAGGGGGAGCAGGGAGAAACATTCAGTACTTC
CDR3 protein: CASSVGGAGRNIQYF

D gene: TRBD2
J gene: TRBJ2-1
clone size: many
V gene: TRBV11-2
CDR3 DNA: TGTGCCAGCAGCTTACTTGCGCGGGGGGGCAATGAGCAGTTCTTC
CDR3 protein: CASSLLARGGNEQFF

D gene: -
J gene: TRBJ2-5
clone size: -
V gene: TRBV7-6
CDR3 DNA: TGTGCCAGCAGCGACCTCCAGTACTTC
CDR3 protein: CASSDLQYF

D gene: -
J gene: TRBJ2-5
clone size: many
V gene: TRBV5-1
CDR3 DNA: TGCGCCAGCAAAGGCGGGGACCAAGAGACCCAGTACTTC
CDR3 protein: CASKGGDQETQYF

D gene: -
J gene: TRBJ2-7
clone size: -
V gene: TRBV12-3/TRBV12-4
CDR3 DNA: TGTGCCAGCAGTCTCCCCCCGGGCGAGCAGTACTTC
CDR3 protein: CASSLPPGEQYF

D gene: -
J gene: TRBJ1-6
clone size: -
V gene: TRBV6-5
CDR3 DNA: TGTGCCAGCTCTGGACAGCCGGATGGTGATTCACCCCTCCACTTT
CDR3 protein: CASSGQPDGDSPLHF

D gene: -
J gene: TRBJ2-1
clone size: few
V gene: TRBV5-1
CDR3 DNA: TGCGCCAGCAGCTTGGGGTGGGAAACTGCCTACAATGAGCAGTTCTTC
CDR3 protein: CASSLGWETAYNEQFF

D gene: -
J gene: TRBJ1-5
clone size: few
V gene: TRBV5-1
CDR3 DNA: TGCGCCAGCAGCTTTTCTCAGCCCCAGCATTTT
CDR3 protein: CASSFSQPQHF

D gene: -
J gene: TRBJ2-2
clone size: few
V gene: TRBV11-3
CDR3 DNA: TGTGCCAGCAGCTTAGACGGACAGCTGAACACCGGGGAGCTGTTTTTT
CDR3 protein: CASSLDGQLNTGELFF

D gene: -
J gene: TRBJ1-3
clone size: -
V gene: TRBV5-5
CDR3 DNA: TGTGCCAGCAGCTTGGGGGACCTAAGAAACACCATATATTTT
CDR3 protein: CASSLGDLRNTIYF

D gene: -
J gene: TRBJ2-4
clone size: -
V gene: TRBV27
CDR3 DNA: TGTGCCAGCAGTTTCCGAGGGGGACCTTTTAACAAAAACATTCAGTACTTC
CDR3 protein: CASSFRGGPFNKNIQYF

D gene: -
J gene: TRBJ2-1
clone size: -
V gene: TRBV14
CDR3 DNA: TGTGCCAGCAGCCGAGGAGGGGGCTTCTACAATGAGCAGTTCTTC
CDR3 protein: CASSRGGGFYNEQFF

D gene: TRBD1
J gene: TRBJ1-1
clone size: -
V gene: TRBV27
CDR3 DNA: TGTGCCAGCAGCCTAGGGAACAGGGGGCGGAGGACTGAAGCTTTCTTT
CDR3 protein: CASSLGNRGRRTEAFF

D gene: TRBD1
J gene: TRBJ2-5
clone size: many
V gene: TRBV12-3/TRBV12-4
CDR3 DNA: TGTGCCAGCAGTTTTGGCCAGGGGGTGTTTGGAGAGACCCAGTACTTC
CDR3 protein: CASSFGQGVFGETQYF

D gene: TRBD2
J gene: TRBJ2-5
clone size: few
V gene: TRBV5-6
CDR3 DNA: TGTGCCAGTTCTCGCGGGAGGTTGGAGACCCAGTACTTC
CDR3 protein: CASSRGRLETQYF

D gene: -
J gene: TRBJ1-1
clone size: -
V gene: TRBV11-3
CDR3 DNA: TGTGCCAGCAGCTCCCGGGCGGTGGGCGCTGAAGCTTTCTTT
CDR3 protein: CASSSRAVGAEAFF

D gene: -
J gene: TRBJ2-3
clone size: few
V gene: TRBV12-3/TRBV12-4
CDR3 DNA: TGTGCCAGCAGTCAACAGGCTCCAGATACGCAGTATTTT
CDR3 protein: CASSQQAPDTQYF

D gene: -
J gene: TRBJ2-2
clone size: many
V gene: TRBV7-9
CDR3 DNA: TGTGCCAGCAGCTTAGTACAGACCGTAGGCTCCGGGGAGCTGTTTTTT
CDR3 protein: CASSLVQTVGSGELFF

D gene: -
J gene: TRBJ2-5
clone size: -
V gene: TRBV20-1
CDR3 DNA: TGCAGTGCTAGACCCCATGGCAAGACAGGAGGGACCCAGTACTTC
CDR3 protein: CSARPHGKTGGTQYF

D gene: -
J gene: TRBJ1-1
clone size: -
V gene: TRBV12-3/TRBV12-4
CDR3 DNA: TGTGCCAGCAGTCCCTGGGCGACGAACACTGAAGCTTTCTTT
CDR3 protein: CASSPWATNTEAFF

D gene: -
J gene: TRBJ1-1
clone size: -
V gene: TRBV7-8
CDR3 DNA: TGTGCCAGCAGCGGAGGACCACGGGGGACTGAAGCTTTCTTT
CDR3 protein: CASSGGPRGTEAFF

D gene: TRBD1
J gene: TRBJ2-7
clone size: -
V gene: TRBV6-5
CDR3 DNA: TGTGCCACCTGGGGACAGCGGTACGAGCAGTACTTC
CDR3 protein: CATWGQRYEQYF

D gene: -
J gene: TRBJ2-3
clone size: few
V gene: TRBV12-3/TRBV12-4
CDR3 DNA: TGTGCCAGCAGACGGAGCCGGGGGCGCGAAGATACGCAGTATTTT
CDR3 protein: CASRRSRGREDTQYF

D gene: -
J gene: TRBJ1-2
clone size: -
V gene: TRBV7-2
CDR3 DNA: TGTGCCAGCAGCTCACTTCGGGGGTATGGCTACACCTTC
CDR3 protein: CASSSLRGYGYTF

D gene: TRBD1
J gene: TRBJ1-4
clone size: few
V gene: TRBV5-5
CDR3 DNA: TGTGCCAGCAGCTTTTGGGGACAGGGGGATGAAAAACTGTTTTTT
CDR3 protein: CASSFWGQGDEKLFF

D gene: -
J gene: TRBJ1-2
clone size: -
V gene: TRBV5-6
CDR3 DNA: TGTGCCAGCAGCTTGGCCCAAGGGGCGGCGAACTATGGCTACACCTTC
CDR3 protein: CASSLAQGAANYGYTF

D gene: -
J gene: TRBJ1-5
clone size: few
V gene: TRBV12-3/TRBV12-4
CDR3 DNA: TGTGCCAGCAGTTTGGGGGGGGCCGATCAGCCCCAGCATTTT
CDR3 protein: CASSLGGADQPQHF

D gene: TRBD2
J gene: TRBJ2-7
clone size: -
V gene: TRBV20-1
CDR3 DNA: TGCAGTGCCCCGCCCGCGGGAGGGAACGAGCAGTACTTC
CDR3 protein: CSAPPAGGNEQYF

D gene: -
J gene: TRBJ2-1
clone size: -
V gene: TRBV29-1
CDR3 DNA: TGCAGCGTTGGACAGAGTGTGTACAATGAGCAGTTCTTC
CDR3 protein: CSVGQSVYNEQFF

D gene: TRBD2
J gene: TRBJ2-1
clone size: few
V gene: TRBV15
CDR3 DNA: TGTGCCACCAGGGCGGGGGGGCAGGATGAGCAGTTCTTC
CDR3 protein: CATRAGGQDEQFF

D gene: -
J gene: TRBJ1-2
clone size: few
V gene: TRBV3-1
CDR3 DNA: TGTGCCAGCAGCCAAGAAGGCAGGGCCTATGGCTACACCTTC
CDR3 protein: CASSQEGRAYGYTF

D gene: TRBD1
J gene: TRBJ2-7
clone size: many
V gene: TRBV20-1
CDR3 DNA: TGCAGTGCTAGAGATTCCGGGACAGGCTACGAGCAGTACTTC
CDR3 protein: CSARDSGTGYEQYF

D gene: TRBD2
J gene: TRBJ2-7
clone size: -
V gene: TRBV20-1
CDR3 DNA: TGCAGTGCTAGCGCTCCTAGCGGGAGGACTCCCCTTCTATCCTACGAGCAGTACTTC
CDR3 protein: CSASAPSGRTPLLSYEQYF

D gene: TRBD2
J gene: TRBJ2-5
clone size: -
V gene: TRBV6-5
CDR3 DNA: TGTGCCAGCAGTAGCGGGACTAGCGGGAGGACGGAAGAGACCCAGTACTTC
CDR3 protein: CASSSGTSGRTEETQYF

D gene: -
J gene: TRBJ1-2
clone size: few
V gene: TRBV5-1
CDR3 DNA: TGCGCCAGCAGTTTGGCCCTGAACTATGGCTACACCTTC
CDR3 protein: CASSLALNYGYTF

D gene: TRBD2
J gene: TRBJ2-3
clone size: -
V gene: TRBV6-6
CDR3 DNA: TGTGCCAGCAGTTTCGGACTAGCAGCAGATACGCAGTATTTT
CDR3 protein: CASSFGLAADTQYF

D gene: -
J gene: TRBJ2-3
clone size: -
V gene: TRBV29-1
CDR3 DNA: TGCAGCGTTGAAACGGGTCCGCAGTATTTT
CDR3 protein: CSVETGPQYF

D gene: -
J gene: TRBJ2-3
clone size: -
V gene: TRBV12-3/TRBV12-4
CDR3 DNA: TGTGCCAGCAGTGGCCCTTGGTATGATACGCAGTATTTT
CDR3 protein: CASSGPWYDTQYF

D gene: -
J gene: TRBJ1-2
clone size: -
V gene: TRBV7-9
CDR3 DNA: TGTGCCAGCAGCCCGGGCGGGACTAACTATGGCTACACCTTC
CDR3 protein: CASSPGGTNYGYTF

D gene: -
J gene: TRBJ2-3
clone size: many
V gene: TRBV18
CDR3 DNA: TGTGCCAGCTCACCCTCAGGCGCAGATACGCAGTATTTT
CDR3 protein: CASSPSGADTQYF

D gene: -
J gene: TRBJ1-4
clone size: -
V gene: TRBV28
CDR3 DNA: TGTGCCAGCAGTTCACCTCTTGAGGGCGGAAAACTGTTTTTT
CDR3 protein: CASSSPLEGGKLFF

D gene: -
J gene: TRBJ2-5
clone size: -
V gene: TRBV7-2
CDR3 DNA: TGTGCCAGCAGCTCCCGCCAAGAGACCCAGTACTTC
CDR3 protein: CASSSRQETQYF

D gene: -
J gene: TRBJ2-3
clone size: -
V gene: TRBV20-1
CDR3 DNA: TGCAGTGCTCTAGTTGGGCTCCGGGCCACAGATACGCAGTATTTT
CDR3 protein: CSALVGLRATDTQYF

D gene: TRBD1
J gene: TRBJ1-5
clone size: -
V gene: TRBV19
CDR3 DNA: TGTGCCAGTAGTCAGGACAGGGTCCAGCCCCAGCATTTT
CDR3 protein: CASSQDRVQPQHF